A single T cell receptor beta chain is shown here with its context. Profiling relied on immunoSEQ multiplex PCR, and the TCRdb table lists in-frame clones only, not all of them. The repertoire holds approximately 280,000 clones, with roughly 86% as singletons. This specimen belongs to a study of blood T cell repertoires in COVID-19. Across the whole study: Samples of COVID-19 (acute and convalescent) were obtained from the United States, Italy and Spain. In each case, the material was cDNA or gDNA derived from T cells, B-cell-depleted T cells, or PBMCs.

V shed 2 bases and J shed 4 bases, with 14 bases lying between them. CDR3 length equals 16 residues. From germline, CDR1 is MNHEY and CDR2 SVGEGT. The specimen sequenced was peripheral blood. The rearrangement links TRBV6-2 or TRBV6-3 to TRBJ2-2; a possible D gene is TRBD1 (5 bases). The origin of this receptor is a woman between 25 and 40 years old who had recovered from COVID-19. In nucleotides, the CDR3 is TGTGCCAGCAGTTACGGGGCAGGGTTGGCCACCGGGGAGCTGTTTTTT. This translates into CASSYGAGLATGELFF.